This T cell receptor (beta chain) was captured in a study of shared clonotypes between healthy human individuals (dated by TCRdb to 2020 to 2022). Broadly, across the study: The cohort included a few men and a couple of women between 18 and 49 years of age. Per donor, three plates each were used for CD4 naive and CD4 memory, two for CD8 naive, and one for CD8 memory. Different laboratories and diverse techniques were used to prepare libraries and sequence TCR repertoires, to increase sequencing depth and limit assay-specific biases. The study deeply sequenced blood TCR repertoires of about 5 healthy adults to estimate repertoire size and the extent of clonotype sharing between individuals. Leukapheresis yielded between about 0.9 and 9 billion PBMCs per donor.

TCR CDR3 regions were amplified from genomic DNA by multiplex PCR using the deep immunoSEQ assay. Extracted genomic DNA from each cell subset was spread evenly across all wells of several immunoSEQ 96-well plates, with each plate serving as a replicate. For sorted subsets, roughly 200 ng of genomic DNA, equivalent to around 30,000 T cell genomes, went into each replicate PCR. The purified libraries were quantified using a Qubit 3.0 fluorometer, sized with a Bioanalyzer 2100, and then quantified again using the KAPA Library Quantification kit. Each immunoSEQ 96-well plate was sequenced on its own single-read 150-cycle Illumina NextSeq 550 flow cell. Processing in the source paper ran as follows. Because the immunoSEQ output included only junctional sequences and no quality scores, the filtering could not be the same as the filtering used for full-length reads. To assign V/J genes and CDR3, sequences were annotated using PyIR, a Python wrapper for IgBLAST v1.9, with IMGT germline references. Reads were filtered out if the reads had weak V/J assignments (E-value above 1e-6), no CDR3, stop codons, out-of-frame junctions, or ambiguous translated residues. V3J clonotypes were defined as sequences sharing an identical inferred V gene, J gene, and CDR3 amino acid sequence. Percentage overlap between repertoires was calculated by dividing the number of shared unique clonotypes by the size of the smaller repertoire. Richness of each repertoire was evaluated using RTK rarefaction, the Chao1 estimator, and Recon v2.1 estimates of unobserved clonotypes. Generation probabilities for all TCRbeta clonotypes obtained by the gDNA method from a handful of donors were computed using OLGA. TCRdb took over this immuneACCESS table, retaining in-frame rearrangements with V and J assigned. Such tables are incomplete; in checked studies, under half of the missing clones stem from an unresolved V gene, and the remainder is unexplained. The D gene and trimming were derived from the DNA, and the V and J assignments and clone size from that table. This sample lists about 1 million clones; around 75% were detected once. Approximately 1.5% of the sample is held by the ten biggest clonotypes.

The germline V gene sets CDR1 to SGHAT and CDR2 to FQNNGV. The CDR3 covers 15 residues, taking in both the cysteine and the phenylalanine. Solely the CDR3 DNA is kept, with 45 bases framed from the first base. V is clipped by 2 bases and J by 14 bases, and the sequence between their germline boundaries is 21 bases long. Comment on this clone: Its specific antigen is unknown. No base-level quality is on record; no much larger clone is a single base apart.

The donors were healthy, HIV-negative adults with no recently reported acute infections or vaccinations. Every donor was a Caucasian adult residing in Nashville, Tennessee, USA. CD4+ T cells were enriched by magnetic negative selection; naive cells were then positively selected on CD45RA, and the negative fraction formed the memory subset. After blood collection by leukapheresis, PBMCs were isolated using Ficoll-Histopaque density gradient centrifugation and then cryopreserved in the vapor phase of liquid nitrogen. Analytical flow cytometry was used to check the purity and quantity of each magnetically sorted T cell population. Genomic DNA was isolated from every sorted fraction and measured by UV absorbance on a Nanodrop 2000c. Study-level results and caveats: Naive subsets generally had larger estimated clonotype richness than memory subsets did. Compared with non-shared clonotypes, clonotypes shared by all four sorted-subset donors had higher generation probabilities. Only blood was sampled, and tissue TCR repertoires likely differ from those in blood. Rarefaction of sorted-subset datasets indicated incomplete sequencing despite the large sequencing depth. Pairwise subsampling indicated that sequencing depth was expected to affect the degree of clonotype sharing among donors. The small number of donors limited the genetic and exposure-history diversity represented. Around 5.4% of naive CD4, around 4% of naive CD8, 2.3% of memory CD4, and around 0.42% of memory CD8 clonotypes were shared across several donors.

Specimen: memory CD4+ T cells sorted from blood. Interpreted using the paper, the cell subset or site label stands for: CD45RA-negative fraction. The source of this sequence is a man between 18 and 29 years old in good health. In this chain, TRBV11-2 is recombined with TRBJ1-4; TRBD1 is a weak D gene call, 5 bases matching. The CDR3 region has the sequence CASSLIGQGNKFLFF. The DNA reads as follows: TGTGCCAGCAGCTTAATTGGGCAGGGTAATAAGTTCCTGTTTTTT.